The 15 T cell receptor beta chains given below trace back to one sample, sequenced in a study of cytomegalovirus exposure and HLA in healthy donors. The PCR made use of 60 Vbeta and 13 Jbeta primers. Clones were read by immunoSEQ multiplex PCR, and TCRdb kept only the in-frame ones, dropping some. The sample contains 100,000 to 150,000 clones, roughly 8.8% of which appear only once. Sequencing used PBMCs. The receptors were gathered from a woman aged 40 to 50 in good health and CMV-seropositive.

This clone was recorded a few times. The V and J genes are TRBV2 and TRBJ1-4; the match to TRBD1 covers 8 bases. The CDR3 length is 13 residues. Germline V gene lookup returns CDR1 SNHLY and CDR2 FYNNEI. V dropped 3 bases and J dropped 8; count of bases not matched to a gene: 2. This CDR3 is CASSEDRVEKLFF. The CDR3, as DNA: TGTGCCAGCAGTGAGGACAGGGTCGAAAAACTGTTTTTT.

This sequence joins TRBV5-1 and TRBJ2-2; TRBD1 matches at 8 bases. Per the germline V gene, CDR1 is SGHRS and CDR2 is YFSETQ. The CDR3 consists of 16 residues. V lost 2 bases, J lost 5 bases, and 8 bases stayed unmatched. CDR3 protein: CASSFQGAPVTGELFF. For the CDR3, the DNA is TGCGCCAGCAGCTTTCAGGGGGCACCGGTGACCGGGGAGCTGTTTTTT.

In this sample, this clone turned up a few times. The V call is TRBV11-3, the J call TRBJ2-6; 9 nucleotides agree with TRBD1. Germline CDR1 reads SGHNT; CDR2 reads YENEEA. J gave up 2 bases and V 5 bases, and 4 bases lay outside the gene matches. The CDR3 has 16 residues. For the CDR3, the DNA is TGTGCCAGCAGCCACGGACAGGGGACTGGGGCCAACGTCCTGACTTTC. Amino acid sequence: CASSHGQGTGANVLTF.

V usage is TRBV6-5 and J usage is TRBJ2-7; 10 nucleotides line up with TRBD1. Per the germline V gene, CDR1 is MNHEY and CDR2 is SVGAGI. The CDR3 runs 14 residues. V shed 5 bases, J shed 6 bases, and the junction held 7 bases outside the gene matches. CDR3 sequence (DNA): TGTGCCAGCAGTGACAGGGGGCGCTTCAGCGAGCAGTACTTC. Encoded protein: CASSDRGRFSEQYF.

This clone was counted between two and nine times. The chain combines TRBV5-1 with TRBJ2-1; no clear D. The V gene's germline CDR1 is SGHRS and CDR2 YFSETQ. Trimming removed 0 bases at V and 0 bases at J, with 10 bases between. The CDR3 length is 16 residues. The CDR3 loop reads CASSLALTVSYNEQFF. The CDR3 coding sequence is TGCGCCAGCAGCTTGGCCTTAACGGTCTCCTACAATGAGCAGTTCTTC.

This clone occurred a few times. This CDR3 is also generated by other DNA sequences in the sample. The V gene is TRBV14, the J gene TRBJ2-7; D remains ambiguous. The CDR3 is 11 residues long. The V and J ends lost 3 bases and 4 bases respectively, with 4 bases between them. Germline V lookup: CDR1 SGHDN, CDR2 FVKESK. Here the CDR3 reads CASSQTYEQYF. CDR3 nucleotides: TGTGCCAGCAGCCAGACTTACGAGCAGTACTTC.

As for this clone: Compared with germline, one end of the junction differs, possibly owing to a read error. For the CDR3, the DNA is TGTGCCAGTAGTACCGGACAGTCCCTGGGAGTCCCTCTAAATTTT. This sequence encodes CASSTGQSLGVPLNF. The genes are TRBV19 and TRBJ1-3; a weak D match, TRBD1 (6 bases). Germline lookup yields CDR1 LNHDA and CDR2 SQIVND (reference sequence). The CDR3 runs to 15 residues. Supplemented by reference TRBV19 and TRBJ1-3, the full variable domain reads DGGITQSPKYLFRKEGQNVTLSCEQNLNHDAMYWYRQDPGQGLRLIYYSQIVNDFQKGDIAEGYSVSREKKESFPLTVTSAQKNPTAFYLCASSTGQSLGVPLNFGEGSWLTVV.

This clone showed up just a few times. The rearrangement uses TRBV12-5 and TRBJ1-6, with TRBD1 identical over 7 bases. Germline assignment: CDR1 LGHNT and CDR2 FRNRAP. The J segment lost 9 bases and the V segment lost 6 bases, leaving 8 bases of the junction unmatched. This CDR3 is 14 amino acids long. Here the CDR3 DNA reads TGTGCTAGTGGCGAACAGGGGCTGGCTTCACCCCTCCACTTT. Translating gives CASGEQGLASPLHF. The whole variable domain, filled in from reference TRBV12-5 and TRBJ1-6, reads DARVTQTPRHKVTEMGQEVTMRCQPILGHNTVFWYRQTMMQGLELLAYFRNRAPLDDSGMPKDRFSAEMPDATLATLKIQPSEPRDSAVYFCASGEQGLASPLHFGNGTRLTVT.

This clone was recorded a few times. This chain links TRBV7-8 with TRBJ1-4, with D hard to call. The germline gives CDR1 SGHVS, CDR2 FQNEAQ. V dropped 2 bases and J dropped 0 bases, with 13 bases sitting between them. The CDR3 has 17 amino acids. CDR3 region: CASSLKAWSPTNEKLFF. For the CDR3, the DNA is TGTGCCAGCAGCTTAAAAGCTTGGTCCCCAACTAATGAAAAACTGTTTTTT.

This clone was counted a few times. The chain carries TRBV11-2 and TRBJ2-3; unclear D gene. This CDR3 is 12 amino acids long. From germline, CDR1 is SGHAT and CDR2 FQNNGV. Trimming removed 4 bases from V and 3 bases from J, with 5 bases in between. The CDR3 region has the DNA TGTGCCAGCAGCTCTCTTACAGATACGCAGTATTTT. It yields the protein CASSSLTDTQYF. Filled out from reference TRBV11-2 and TRBJ2-3, the complete variable domain reads EAGVAQSPRYKIIEKRQSVAFWCNPISGHATLYWYQQILGQGPKLLIQFQNNGVVDDSQLPKDRFSAERLKGVDSTLKIQPAKLEDSAVYLCASSSLTDTQYFGPGTRLTVL.

This clone came up once. The CDR3 spells CASSVEGQGSYEQYF. The CDR3 nucleotides read TGTGCCAGCAGCGTCGAAGGACAGGGTTCCTACGAGCAGTACTTC. The V gene is TRBV9, the J gene TRBJ2-7; TRBD1 agrees at 8 bases. Trimming took 2 bases from V and 1 from J; bases not matched to a gene: 5. CDR1 and CDR2 from the germline V gene are SGDLS and YYNGEE. CDR3 size: 15 residues. Looking up the rest from reference TRBV9 and TRBJ2-7 gives the full variable domain: DSGVTQTPKHLITATGQRVTLRCSPRSGDLSVYWYQQSLDQGLQFLIQYYNGEERAKGNILERFSAQQFPDLHSELNLSSLELGDSALYFCASSVEGQGSYEQYFGPGTRLTVT.

The V gene is TRBV5-1, the J gene TRBJ2-2; TRBD1 agrees at 10 bases. This CDR3 is 16 amino acids long. The trim removed 4 bases at V and 4 bases at J, leaving 7 bases unmatched. CDR1 is SGHRS and CDR2 is YFSETQ in the germline V gene. This CDR3 is CASSLRDRGITGELFF. CDR3 bases: TGCGCCAGCAGCCTCCGGGACAGGGGTATCACCGGGGAGCTGTTTTTT.

The chain has TRBV5-4 and TRBJ1-2; 7 bases line up with TRBD1. The germline CDR1 and CDR2 sequences are SGHNT and YYREEE (reference sequence). CDR3 size: 15 residues. The V and J ends lost 1 base and 1 base, in that order; junction bases with no gene match: 4. CDR3 DNA sequence: TGTGCCAGCAGCTTGCAGACAGGGCGTAACTATGGCTACACCTTC. Encoded protein: CASSLQTGRNYGYTF. Variable domain in full (rest from reference TRBV5-4 and TRBJ1-2): ETGVTQSPTHLIKTRGQQVTLRCSSQSGHNTVSWYQQALGQGPQFIFQYYREEENGRGNFPPRFSGLQFPNYSSELNVNALELDDSALYLCASSLQTGRNYGYTFGSGTRLTVV.

This sequence joins TRBV29-1 and TRBJ1-1, with 8 bases that match TRBD1. Germline CDR1 and CDR2: SQVTM and ANQGSEA. The CDR3 runs to 13 residues. V trimming: 6 bases; J trimming: 7 bases; junction bases outside the gene matches: 10. Here the CDR3 reads CSVIKAGGGEAFF. In DNA, the CDR3 is TGCAGCGTAATAAAGGCAGGGGGCGGTGAAGCTTTCTTT.

V and J are TRBV7-2 and TRBJ1-1; no definite D call. Germline lookup yields CDR1 SGHTA and CDR2 FQGNSA. Trimming shortened V by 5 bases and J by 7 bases, and 11 bases separated the two germline ends. This CDR3 spans 12 amino acids. CDR3 sequence (DNA): TGTGCCAGCAGCCCCGGGAGGGTTGAAGCTTTCTTT. Translating it yields CASSPGRVEAFF. Supplemented by reference TRBV7-2 and TRBJ1-1, the full variable domain reads GAGVSQSPSNKVTEKGKDVELRCDPISGHTALYWYRQSLGQGLEFLIYFQGNSAPDKSGLPSDRFSAERTGGSVSTLTIQRTQQEDSAVYLCASSPGRVEAFFGQGTRLTVV.